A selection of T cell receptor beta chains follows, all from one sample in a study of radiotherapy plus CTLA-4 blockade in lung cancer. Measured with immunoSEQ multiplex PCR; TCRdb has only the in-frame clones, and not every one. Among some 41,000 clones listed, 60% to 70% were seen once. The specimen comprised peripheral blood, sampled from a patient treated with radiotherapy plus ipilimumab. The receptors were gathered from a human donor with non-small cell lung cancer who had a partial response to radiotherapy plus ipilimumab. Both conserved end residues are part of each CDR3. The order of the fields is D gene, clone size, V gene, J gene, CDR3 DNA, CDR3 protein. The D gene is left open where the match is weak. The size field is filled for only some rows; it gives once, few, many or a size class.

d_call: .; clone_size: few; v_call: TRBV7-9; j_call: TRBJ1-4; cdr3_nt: TGTGCCAGCAGCTTAGGTTCGGGTTTGGTCTCCAATGAAAAACTGTTTTTT; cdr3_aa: CASSLGSGLVSNEKLFF
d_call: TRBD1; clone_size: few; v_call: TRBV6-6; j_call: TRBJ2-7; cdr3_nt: TGTGCCAGCAGTTACTCAACAGGGGGCGTCTACGAGCAGTACTTC; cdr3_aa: CASSYSTGGVYEQYF
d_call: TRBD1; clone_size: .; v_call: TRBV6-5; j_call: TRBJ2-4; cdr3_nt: TGTGCCAGCAGCCGGACAGGGCAAAACATTCAGTACTTC; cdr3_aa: CASSRTGQNIQYF
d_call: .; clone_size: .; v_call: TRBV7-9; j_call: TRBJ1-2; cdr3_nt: TGTGCCAGCAGCTTAATCACAGCTAACTATGGCTACACCTTC; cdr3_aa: CASSLITANYGYTF
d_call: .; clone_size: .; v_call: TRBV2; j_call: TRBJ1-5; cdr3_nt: TGTGCCAGCAGTGAGGACGGGGGGCAGAATCAGCCCCAGCATTTT; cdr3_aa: CASSEDGGQNQPQHF
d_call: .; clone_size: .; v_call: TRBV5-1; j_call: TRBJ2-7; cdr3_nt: TGCGCCAGCAGCTTGGCCCACAGGGACGAGCAGTACTTC; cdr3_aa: CASSLAHRDEQYF
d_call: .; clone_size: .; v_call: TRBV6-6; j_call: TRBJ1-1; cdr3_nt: TGTGCCAGCAGGGTGTGGCAGAACACTGAAGCTTTCTTT; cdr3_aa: CASRVWQNTEAFF
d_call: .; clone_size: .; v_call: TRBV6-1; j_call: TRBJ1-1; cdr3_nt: TGTGCCAGCGGAACAGGGCATGCAGGCACTGAAGCTTTCTTT; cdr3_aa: CASGTGHAGTEAFF
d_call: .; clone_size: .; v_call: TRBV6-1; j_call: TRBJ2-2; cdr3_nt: TGTGCCAGCAGCCCCGGGAACTGGGGCGGGGAGCTGTTTTTT; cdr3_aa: CASSPGNWGGELFF
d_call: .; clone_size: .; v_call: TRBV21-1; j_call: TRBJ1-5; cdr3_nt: TGTGCCAGCACCTTACAGGGGCCCCAGCATTTT; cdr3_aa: CASTLQGPQHF
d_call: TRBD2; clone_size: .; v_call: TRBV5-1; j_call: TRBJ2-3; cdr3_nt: TGCGCCAGCAGCTCGAGCGGGGGTTCAGGTACGCAGTATTTT; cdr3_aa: CASSSSGGSGTQYF
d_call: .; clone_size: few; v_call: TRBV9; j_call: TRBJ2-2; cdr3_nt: TGTGCCAGCAGCGTAGCGGGAGTACCCCGTACCGGGGAGCTGTTTTTT; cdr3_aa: CASSVAGVPRTGELFF
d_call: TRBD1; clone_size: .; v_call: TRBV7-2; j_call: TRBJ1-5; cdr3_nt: TGTGCCAGCAGCCGCGACAGGGGCAATCAGCCCCAGCATTTT; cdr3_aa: CASSRDRGNQPQHF
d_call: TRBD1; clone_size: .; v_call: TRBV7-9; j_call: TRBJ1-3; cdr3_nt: TGTGCCAGCAGCCCTGGACAGGCGATGGGTGGAAACACCATATATTTT; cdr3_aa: CASSPGQAMGGNTIYF
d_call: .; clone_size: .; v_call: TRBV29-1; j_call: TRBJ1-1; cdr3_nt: TGCAGCGTTGCAGGGAAGGGGGGGGTCACTGAAGCTTTCTTT; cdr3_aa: CSVAGKGGVTEAFF
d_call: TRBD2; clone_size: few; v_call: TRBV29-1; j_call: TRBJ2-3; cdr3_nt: TGCAGCGTTCTGGGACTAGCGGGAGGCTCAGATACGCAGTATTTT; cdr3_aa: CSVLGLAGGSDTQYF
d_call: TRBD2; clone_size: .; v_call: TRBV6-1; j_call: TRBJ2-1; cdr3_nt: TGTGCCACCTTAGCGGGAGGGTACAATGAGCAGTTCTTC; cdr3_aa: CATLAGGYNEQFF
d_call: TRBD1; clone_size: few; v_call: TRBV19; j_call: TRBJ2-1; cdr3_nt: TGTGCCAGTAGTAGATCGGGACAGTACAATGAGCAGTTCTTC; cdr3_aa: CASSRSGQYNEQFF
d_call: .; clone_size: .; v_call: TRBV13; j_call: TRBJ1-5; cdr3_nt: TGTGCCAGCAGCTTAGGGGATGCCAGGGGTAACCAGCATTTT; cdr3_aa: CASSLGDARGNQHF
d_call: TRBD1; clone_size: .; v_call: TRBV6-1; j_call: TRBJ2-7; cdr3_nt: TGTGCCAGCGGGACACAGGGGGCGGGGGCCTACGAGCAGTACTTC; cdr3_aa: CASGTQGAGAYEQYF
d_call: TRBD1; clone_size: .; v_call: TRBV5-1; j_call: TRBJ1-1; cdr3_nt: TGCGCCAGCAGACTAATCGGGCAGGGGGACACTGAAGCTTTCTTT; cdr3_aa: CASRLIGQGDTEAFF
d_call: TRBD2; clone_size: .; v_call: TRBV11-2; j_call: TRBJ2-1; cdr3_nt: TGTGCCAGCAGCGTCTTAGCGGGGGGCGCCAGTGAGCAGTTCTTC; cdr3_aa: CASSVLAGGASEQFF
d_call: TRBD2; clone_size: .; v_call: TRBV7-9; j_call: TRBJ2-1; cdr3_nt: TGTGCCAGCAGCCACAGGTTTGAAAGACTAGCGGGAAACGGCAATGAGCAGTTCTTC; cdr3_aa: CASSHRFERLAGNGNEQFF
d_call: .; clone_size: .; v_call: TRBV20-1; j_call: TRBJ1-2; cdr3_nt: TGCAGTGCGGAGAGGGGCTACACCTTC; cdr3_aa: CSAERGYTF
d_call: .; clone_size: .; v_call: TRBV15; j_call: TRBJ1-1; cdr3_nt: TGTGCCACCAGCAGAGATACCGCAGGCACTGAAGCTTTCTTT; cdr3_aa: CATSRDTAGTEAFF
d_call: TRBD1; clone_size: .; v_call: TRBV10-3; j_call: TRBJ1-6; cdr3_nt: TGTGCCATCAGTGAGTCGGGTCGGACAGGACAATCCTATAATTCACCCCTCCACTTT; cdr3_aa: CAISESGRTGQSYNSPLHF
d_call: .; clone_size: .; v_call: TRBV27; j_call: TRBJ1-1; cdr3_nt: TGTGCCAGCAGTTTCGGCAGGGTGGGCACTGAAGCTTTCTTT; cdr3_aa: CASSFGRVGTEAFF
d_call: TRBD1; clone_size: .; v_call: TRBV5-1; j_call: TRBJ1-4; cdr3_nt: TGCGCCAGCAGCGTACAGGGGGCGGGTGAAAAACTGTTTTTT; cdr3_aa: CASSVQGAGEKLFF
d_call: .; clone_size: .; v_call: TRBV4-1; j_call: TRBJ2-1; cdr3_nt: TGCGCCAGCAGCCAGGACAGACCCTCTTACAATGAGCAGTTCTTC; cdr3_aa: CASSQDRPSYNEQFF
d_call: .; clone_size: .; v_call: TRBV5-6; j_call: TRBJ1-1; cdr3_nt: TGTGCCAGCAGCTTGTTGGGTAAGGCAGACTCTGAAGCTTTCTTT; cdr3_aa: CASSLLGKADSEAFF
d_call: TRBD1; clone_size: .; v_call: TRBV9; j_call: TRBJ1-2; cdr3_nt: TGTGCCAGCAGCGTAGCTCAGGGGGGCTACTATGGCTACACCTTC; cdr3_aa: CASSVAQGGYYGYTF
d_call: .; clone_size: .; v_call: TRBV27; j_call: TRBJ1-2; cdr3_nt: TGTGCCAGCAGTCCCGGGGGGGGGTGGGATGGCTACACCTTC; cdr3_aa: CASSPGGGWDGYTF
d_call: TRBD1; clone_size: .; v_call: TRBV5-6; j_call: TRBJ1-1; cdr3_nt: TGTGCCAGCAGCCAAGGCGCCGGGACAGTGTGGAACACTGAAGCTTTCTTT; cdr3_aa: CASSQGAGTVWNTEAFF
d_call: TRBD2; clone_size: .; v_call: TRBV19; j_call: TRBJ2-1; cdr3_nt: TGTGCCAGTATCTGCGGGGACGGAGCGGGGGCCTGTATTGAGCAGTTCTTC; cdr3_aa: CASICGDGAGACIEQFF
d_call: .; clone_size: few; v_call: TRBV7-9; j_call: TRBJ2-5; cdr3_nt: TGTGCCAGCAGCTTCTGGGCGGGCCCACAAGAGACCCAGTACTTC; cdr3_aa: CASSFWAGPQETQYF
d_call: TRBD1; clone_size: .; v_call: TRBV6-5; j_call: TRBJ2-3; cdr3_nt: TGTGCCAGCAGGGAGGACAGGGCGTTTACAGATACGCAGTATTTT; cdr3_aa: CASREDRAFTDTQYF
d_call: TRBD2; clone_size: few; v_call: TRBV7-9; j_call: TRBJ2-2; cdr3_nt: TGTGCCAGCAGCTTAGTGCGGACTAGCTACGACACCGGGGAGCTGTTTTTT; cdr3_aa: CASSLVRTSYDTGELFF
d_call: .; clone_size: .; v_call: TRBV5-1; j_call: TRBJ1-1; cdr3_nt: TGCGCCAGCAGCTTGAACCCAGGGTTGAACACTGAAGCTTTCTTT; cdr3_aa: CASSLNPGLNTEAFF
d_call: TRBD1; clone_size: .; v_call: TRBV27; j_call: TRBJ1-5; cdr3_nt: TGTGCCAGCAGTCCCCCGGGACAGGGGGCGAGATCGGGCAATCAGCCCCAGCATTTT; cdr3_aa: CASSPPGQGARSGNQPQHF
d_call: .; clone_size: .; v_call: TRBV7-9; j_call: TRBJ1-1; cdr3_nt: TGTGCCAGCAGCTTAGGGCAGGGCTTTGGAGAAGCTTTCTTT; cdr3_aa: CASSLGQGFGEAFF
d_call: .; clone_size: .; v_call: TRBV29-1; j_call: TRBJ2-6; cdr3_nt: TGCAGCGTTGAAGTGGGGGCTCACTCTGGGGCCAACGTCCTGACTTTC; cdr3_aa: CSVEVGAHSGANVLTF
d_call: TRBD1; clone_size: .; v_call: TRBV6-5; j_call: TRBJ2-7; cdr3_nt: TGTGCCAGCAGTTACCTCCCCGGGACAGGCGGGGAGCAGTACTTC; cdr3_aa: CASSYLPGTGGEQYF
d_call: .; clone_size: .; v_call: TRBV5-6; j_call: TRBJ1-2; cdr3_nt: TGTGCCAGCAGCTTGCCGGCAGGTCATGGCTACACCTTC; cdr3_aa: CASSLPAGHGYTF
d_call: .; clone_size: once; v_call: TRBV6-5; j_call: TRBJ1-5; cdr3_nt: TGTGCCAGCAGTTACTCGACGGAGAGTCGGCAGCCCCAGCATTTT; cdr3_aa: CASSYSTESRQPQHF
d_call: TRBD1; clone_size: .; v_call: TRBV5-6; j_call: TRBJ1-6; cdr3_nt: TGTGCCAGCAGCTGGGGGGCAGCTGGGACAGGTAATTCACCCCTCCACTTT; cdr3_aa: CASSWGAAGTGNSPLHF
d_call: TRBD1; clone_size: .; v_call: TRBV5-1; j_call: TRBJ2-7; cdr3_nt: TGCGCCAGCAGCTTGTTTCAGGGGGCGGACGAGCAGTACTTC; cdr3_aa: CASSLFQGADEQYF
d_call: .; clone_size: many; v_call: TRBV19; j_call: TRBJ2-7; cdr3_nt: TGTGCCTCGGGTAGCTCCTACGAGCAGTACTTC; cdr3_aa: CASGSSYEQYF
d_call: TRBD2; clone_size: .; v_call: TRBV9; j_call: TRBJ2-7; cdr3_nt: TGTGCCAGCAGCGCTCCTCCAGGTAGCGGGGGGACAGACAAGCAGTACTTC; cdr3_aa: CASSAPPGSGGTDKQYF
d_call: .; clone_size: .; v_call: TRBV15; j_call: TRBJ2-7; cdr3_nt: TGTGCCACCAGCAGAGAGGAGGCAGCCTACGAGCAGTACTTC; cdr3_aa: CATSREEAAYEQYF
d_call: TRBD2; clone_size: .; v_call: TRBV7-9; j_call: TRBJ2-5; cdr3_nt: TGTGCCAGCAGCTCACACTCCTCCTTAGCGGGGGGGGGTGAGACCCAGTACTTC; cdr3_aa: CASSSHSSLAGGGETQYF
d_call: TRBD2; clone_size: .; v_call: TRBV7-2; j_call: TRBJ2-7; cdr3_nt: TGTGCCAGCAGCTCCAAACGGACTAGCGGAGTCTCCTACGAGCAGTACTTC; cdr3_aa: CASSSKRTSGVSYEQYF
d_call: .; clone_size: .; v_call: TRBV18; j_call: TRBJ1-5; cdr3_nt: TGTGCCAGCTCACCCCATAGCAATCAGCCCCAGCATTTT; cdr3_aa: CASSPHSNQPQHF
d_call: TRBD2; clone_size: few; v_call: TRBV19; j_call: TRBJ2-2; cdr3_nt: TGTGCCAGTAACCCAAGGGCGGGAGGGAACGGGGAGCTGTTTTTT; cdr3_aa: CASNPRAGGNGELFF
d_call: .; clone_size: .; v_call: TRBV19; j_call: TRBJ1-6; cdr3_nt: TGTGCCAGTATGGGCAGGGAGGGTTCACCCCTCCACTTT; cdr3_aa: CASMGREGSPLHF
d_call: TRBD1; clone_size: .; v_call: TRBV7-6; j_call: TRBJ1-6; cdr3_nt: TGTGCCAGCAGCTTAGAGGGGAGACAGGGGCGGTCACCCCTCCACTTT; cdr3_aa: CASSLEGRQGRSPLHF
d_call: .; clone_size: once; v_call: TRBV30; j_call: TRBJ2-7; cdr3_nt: TGTGCCTGGAGCCCCGGACTCCCGCGGCAGTACTTC; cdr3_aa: CAWSPGLPRQYF
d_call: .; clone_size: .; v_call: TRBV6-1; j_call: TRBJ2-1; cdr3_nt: TGTGCAGCAGTGACTATGGGACACATCTACAATGAGCAGTTCTTC; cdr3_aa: CAAVTMGHIYNEQFF
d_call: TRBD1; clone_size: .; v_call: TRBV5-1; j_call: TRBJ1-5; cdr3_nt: TGCGCCAGCAGCTTGGGGGACAGGGTTGATCAGCCCCAGCATTTT; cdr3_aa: CASSLGDRVDQPQHF